This T cell receptor (beta chain) was sequenced during a study of T cell changes during pregnancy in multiple sclerosis. Method: immunoSEQ multiplex PCR; TCRdb's copy keeps in-frame clones and lacks some. Of approximately 70,000 clones in the sample, about 90% were seen once. V dropped 1 base and J dropped 5 bases, with 5 bases sitting between them. This CDR3 spans 11 amino acids. The germline CDR1 and CDR2 sequences are GTSNPN and SVGIG (reference sequence). Material: peripheral blood, obtained in the second trimester of pregnancy. This receptor was taken from a female donor in good health, enrolled as a control in a pregnancy study. The chain carries TRBV30 and TRBJ2-5; D ambiguous. This CDR3 reads CAWSAGETQYF. The DNA of the CDR3 is TGTGCCTGGAGTGCCGGTGAGACCCAGTACTTC. The variable domain in full, with the rest retrieved from reference TRBV30 and TRBJ2-5, is SQTIHQWPATLVQPVGSPLSLECTVEGTSNPNLYWYRQAAGRGLQLLFYSVGIGQISSEVPQNLSASRPQDRQFILSSKKLLLSDSGFYLCAWSAGETQYFGPGTRLLVL.